Each of the 11 T cell receptor beta chains below was sequenced from the same sample in a study of shared clonotypes between healthy human individuals. Here immunoSEQ multiplex PCR was the method, and the copy in TCRdb shows in-frame clones only, minus some. The table records almost 750,000 clones, around 70% of them present only once. The sequencing input was memory CD4+ T cells sorted from blood. Indicated subset: CD45RA-negative fraction. The receptors derive from a woman in her twenties or thirties in good health.

The chain carries TRBV9 and TRBJ2-5, with D unresolved. CDR3 length: 13 residues. The V gene's germline CDR1 is SGDLS and CDR2 YYNGEE. V lost 3 bases and J lost 2, with 8 bases in between. The DNA for the CDR3 is TGTGCCAGCAGCGCCCCTGCGCAAGAGACCCAGTACTTC. Translation: CASSAPAQETQYF.

The chain combines TRBV11-2 with TRBJ1-1, with no clear D. Germline V CDR1 and CDR2: SGHAT, FQNNGV. V lost 0 bases to trimming and J lost 9 bases, with 11 bases between them. The CDR3 consists of 13 residues. The CDR3: CASSLDGRAQAFF. CDR3 nucleotide sequence: TGTGCCAGCAGCTTAGATGGGAGGGCGCAAGCTTTCTTT.

The V and J genes are TRBV13 and TRBJ2-3; the match to TRBD2 covers 8 bases. V was pared by 2 bases and J by 5 bases, with 18 bases of the junction left unmatched. This CDR3 contains 19 residues. Germline V gene lookup returns CDR1 PRHDT and CDR2 FYEKMQ (reference sequence). CDR3 in amino acids: CASSLLIGAGGKWVDTQYF. The CDR3 coding sequence is TGTGCCAGCAGCTTATTGATTGGCGCGGGGGGCAAGTGGGTAGATACGCAGTATTTT.

The table lists this clone with many counts. V usage is TRBV15 and J usage is TRBJ2-3, with D unresolved. The V gene lost 5 bases and the J gene lost 2 bases, with 8 bases spanning the gap. CDR3 length: 13 amino acids. Per germline, CDR1 LNHNV and CDR2 YYDKDF (reference sequence). Here the CDR3 reads CATSVTPTDTQYF. Written as DNA, the CDR3 is TGTGCCACCAGCGTGACTCCCACAGATACGCAGTATTTT.

The chain combines TRBV29-1 with TRBJ2-2; the match to TRBD2 covers 9 bases. The CDR3 is 13 amino acids. Germline trimming cut 7 bases from V and 4 bases from J; bases unmatched to any gene: 4. CDR1 is SQVTM and CDR2 is ANQGSEA in the germline V gene. The CDR3 here is CSALAGFTGELFF. The CDR3 region has the DNA TGCAGCGCCCTAGCGGGGTTCACCGGGGAGCTGTTTTTT.

The genes are TRBV11-3 and TRBJ2-2; D is undetermined. The germline V gene encodes CDR1 SGHNT and CDR2 YENEEA. Trimming removed 1 base at V and 6 bases at J, with 12 bases between. The CDR3 runs to 15 residues. In nucleotides, the CDR3 is TGTGCCAGCAGCTTAGGCACCGCTACCGCCGGGGAGCTGTTTTTT. It translates to CASSLGTATAGELFF.

Comment on this clone: The sample contains more than one DNA sequence encoding this CDR3. The V call is TRBV7-2, the J call TRBJ2-1; TRBD2 matches at 9 bases. This CDR3 comprises 15 residues. V lost 1 base, J lost 4 bases, and 2 bases stayed unmatched. Germline V gene lookup returns CDR1 SGHTA and CDR2 FQGNSA. CDR3 residues: CASSLGRGGYNEQFF. In DNA, the CDR3 is TGTGCCAGCAGCTTAGGGCGGGGGGGATACAATGAGCAGTTCTTC.

A note on this clone: The same CDR3 also results from other DNA sequences found in this sample. This rearrangement joins TRBV28 to TRBJ1-5; the match to TRBD1 covers 7 bases. This CDR3 is 16 amino acids long. CDR1 and CDR2 (germline): MDHEN, SYDVKM. V trimming: 4 bases; J trimming: 4 bases; junction bases outside the gene matches: 10. The CDR3 spells CASSSPTGEANQPQHF. The CDR3 DNA sequence: TGTGCCAGCAGTTCCCCTACAGGGGAGGCGAATCAGCCCCAGCATTTT.

The chain has TRBV4-2 and TRBJ1-1; D gene unclear. This CDR3 contains 13 residues. The germline CDR1 and CDR2 sequences are LGHNA and YNFKEQ. V lost 1 base, J lost 7 bases, and 10 bases lay in between. CDR3 sequence: CASSQADRGEAFF. CDR3 nucleotide sequence: TGTGCCAGCAGCCAAGCCGACCGTGGTGAAGCTTTCTTT.

A few counts support this clone. The V gene is TRBV5-8, the J gene TRBJ1-5, with D unresolved. This CDR3 is 13 amino acids long. The germline V gene has CDR1 SGHTS and CDR2 YDEGEE. Trimming took 4 bases from V and 2 from J, leaving 7 bases between them. This chain's CDR3 is CASSPDRNQPQHF. Written as DNA, the CDR3 is TGTGCCAGCAGCCCGGATCGCAATCAGCCCCAGCATTTT.

The genes are TRBV5-1 and TRBJ1-4; TRBD1 agrees at 8 bases. The length of the CDR3 is 16 residues. J lost 2 bases, V lost 3 bases, and 6 bases had no gene match. Looked up from germline, CDR1 is SGHRS and CDR2 is YFSETQ. DNA of the CDR3: TGCGCCAGCAGCTCCGGACAGGGTGACACTAATGAAAAACTGTTTTTT. Protein: CASSSGQGDTNEKLFF.